A single sample gave rise to the 20 T cell receptor beta chains below, sequenced in a study of blood T cell repertoires in COVID-19 (dated by TCRdb to about 2020). The method behind the library was the immunoSEQ multiplex PCR assay. The source is immuneACCESS, and TCRdb retained only in-frame sequences with V and J called. Part of the clones is not carried over; for the studies checked, unresolved V genes explain less than half of this, and the remainder is unexplained. This sample holds 200,000 to 250,000 clones; around 84% were observed only once. The top ten clonotypes cover approximately 6.5% of the sample. The specimen was PBMCs or T cells enriched from blood (not recorded which). The receptors shown here come from a middle-aged woman who had recovered from COVID-19.

J is TRBJ2-2 and V is TRBV19; D is undetermined. The CDR3 runs 13 residues. Trimming cost V 3 bases and J 5 bases, with 7 bases left between them. Per the germline V gene, CDR1 is LNHDA and CDR2 is SQIVND (reference sequence). The CDR3 DNA reads as TGTGCCAGTAGTATCTACGGGACCGGGGAGCTGTTTTTT. It translates to CASSIYGTGELFF.

J is TRBJ2-3 and V is TRBV15, with 8 bases aligning to TRBD1. Germline V gene sequence: CDR1 LNHNV, CDR2 YYDKDF (reference sequence). With V trimmed by 8 bases and J by 2 bases, 9 bases remained unmatched. This CDR3 comprises 15 residues. The CDR3 coding sequence is TGTGCCACCTTAGACCGGGACAGGAACACAGATACGCAGTATTTT. Translating gives CATLDRDRNTDTQYF. The variable domain in full, with the rest retrieved from reference TRBV15 and TRBJ2-3, is DAMVIQNPRYQVTQFGKPVTLSCSQTLNHNVMYWYQQKSSQAPKLLFHYYDKDFNNEADTPDNFQSRRPNTSFCFLDIRSPGLGDTAMYLCATLDRDRNTDTQYFGPGTRLTVL.

The DNA for the CDR3 is TGTGCTAGTGGTGACTCCCCCCCCGGTGGCTACACCTTC. This encodes CASGDSPPGGYTF. V usage is TRBV12-5 and J usage is TRBJ1-2, with D hard to call. Germline CDR1 LGHNT, CDR2 FRNRAP. The V and J ends lost 5 bases and 7 bases respectively, with 14 bases between them. This CDR3 region has 13 residues.

The V call is TRBV29-1, the J call TRBJ1-1, with D unresolved. Per germline, CDR1 SQVTM and CDR2 ANQGSEA. V was cut by 7 bases and J by 8 bases, with 11 bases left in between. The CDR3 runs 10 residues. CDR3 residues: CSAGGFEAFF. The CDR3, as DNA: TGCAGCGCCGGAGGGTTCGAAGCTTTCTTT.

This clone was counted a single time. V gene TRBV6-5 combines with J gene TRBJ2-4, with a tentative D call TRBD1 (5 bases). V lost 6 bases and J lost 0, with 9 bases in between. Germline CDR1 reads MNHEY; CDR2 reads SVGAGI. The length of the CDR3 is 14 residues. CDR3: CASRHRLAKNIQYF. CDR3 sequence (DNA): TGTGCCAGCAGGCACAGGTTAGCCAAAAACATTCAGTACTTC.

The chain combines TRBV7-2 with TRBJ2-1, with a weak D call TRBD2 (5 bases). The CDR3 is 14 residues long. From germline, CDR1 is SGHTA and CDR2 FQGNSA. Trimming stripped 1 base from V and 7 bases from J, with 11 bases between. CDR3 in amino acids: CASSLVAGINEQFF. The CDR3, as DNA: TGTGCCAGCAGCTTAGTAGCCGGGATAAATGAGCAGTTCTTC.

This clone was recorded once. The rearrangement links TRBV24-1 to TRBJ2-2, with TRBD1 matching over 9 bases. In germline, CDR1 is KGHDR, CDR2 SFDVKD. Germline trimming cut 9 bases from V and 1 base from J; bases unmatched to any gene: 2. The CDR3 is 14 amino acids. The chain's CDR3 is CATGGQGNTGELFF. The CDR3 DNA reads as TGTGCCACCGGGGGACAGGGGAACACCGGGGAGCTGTTTTTT.

The chain links TRBV3-1 (or the pseudogene TRBV3-2) to TRBJ1-5; maybe TRBD1 (5 bases). The CDR3 sequence is 13 residues long. Looked up from germline, CDR1 is LGHDT and CDR2 is YNNKEL (reference sequence). Between the trimmed V and J ends, which lost 0 bases and 6 bases, there was a span of 6 bases. This CDR3 reads CASSQEGGQPQHF. The CDR3 coding sequence is TGTGCCAGCAGCCAAGAGGGGGGTCAGCCCCAGCATTTT.

V is TRBV6-5 and J is TRBJ1-3; no definite D call. The germline CDR1 and CDR2 sequences are MNHEY and SVGAGI. CDR3 length: 15 residues. Trimming stripped 6 bases from V and 1 base from J, with 13 bases between. In DNA form, the CDR3 reads TGTGCCAGCAGCGCGAACAGTCGATCTGGAAACACCATATATTTT. Its protein is CASSANSRSGNTIYF.

This chain uses TRBV30 with TRBJ1-3, with 8 bases matching TRBD1. Trimming cost V 4 bases and J 4 bases; bases outside gene matches: 6. Germline CDR1 GTSNPN, CDR2 SVGIG (reference sequence). CDR3 length equals 14 residues. As DNA, the CDR3 is TGTGCCTGGACTCGGGGGGACAGGGGAAACACCATATATTTT. Its translation: CAWTRGDRGNTIYF. Together with reference TRBV30 and TRBJ1-3, the CDR3 gives the full variable domain: SQTIHQWPATLVQPVGSPLSLECTVEGTSNPNLYWYRQAAGRGLQLLFYSVGIGQISSEVPQNLSASRPQDRQFILSSKKLLLSDSGFYLCAWTRGDRGNTIYFGEGSWLTVV.

This clone was detected only once. The V and J genes are TRBV3-1 (or the pseudogene TRBV3-2) and TRBJ2-1; TRBD2 matches 8 bases. This CDR3 is 15 amino acids long. V dropped 6 bases and J dropped 15; count of bases not matched to a gene: 19. The germline V gene encodes CDR1 LGHDT and CDR2 YNNKEL (reference sequence). CDR3 sequence (DNA): TGTGCCAGCAGTCCAAGTACGCTAGCGGGTCGGTGGTGGTTCTTC. Its translation is CASSPSTLAGRWWFF.

V usage is TRBV27 and J usage is TRBJ2-3; D is undetermined. CDR1 and CDR2 from the germline V gene are MNHEY and SMNVEV (reference sequence). V was pared by 2 bases and J by 3 bases, with 6 bases between. The CDR3 spans 13 residues. CDR3 protein: CASSLGETDTQYF. The CDR3 DNA follows: TGTGCCAGCAGTTTAGGAGAAACAGATACGCAGTATTTT.

This rearrangement joins TRBV4-1 to TRBJ2-1; 13 nucleotides agree with TRBD2. V lost 4 bases, J lost 7 bases, and 4 bases stayed unmatched. The CDR3 loop spans 15 amino acids. The germline V gene encodes CDR1 MGHRA and CDR2 YSYEKL. CDR3 region: CASSPGLAGENEQFF. In DNA, the CDR3 is TGCGCCAGCAGCCCAGGACTAGCGGGAGAGAATGAGCAGTTCTTC.

The chain uses TRBV11-2 and TRBJ1-1; possibly TRBD1 for D (5 bases). Trimming pared 0 bases from V and 8 bases from J, leaving 10 bases between. The CDR3 is 13 residues long. The germline V gene has CDR1 SGHAT and CDR2 FQNNGV. The CDR3 loop reads CASSLDQGPEAFF. Written as DNA, the CDR3 is TGTGCCAGCAGCTTAGATCAGGGTCCCGAAGCTTTCTTT.

As regards this clone: This same CDR3 is encoded by further DNA sequences in the sample. V is TRBV18 and J is TRBJ2-1, with 9 bases matching TRBD2. With 2 bases clipped from V and 6 bases from J, the junction kept 5 bases outside the gene matches. CDR1 and CDR2 (germline): KGHSH, LQKENI. The CDR3 sequence is 15 residues long. The CDR3 DNA follows: TGTGCCAGCTCACCATTGGCGGGAGGGCCCAATGAGCAGTTCTTC. Its protein is CASSPLAGGPNEQFF. The variable domain in full, with the rest retrieved from reference TRBV18 and TRBJ2-1, is NAGVMQNPRHLVRRRGQEARLRCSPMKGHSHVYWYRQLPEEGLKFMVYLQKENIIDESGMPKERFSAEFPKEGPSILRIQQVVRGDSAAYFCASSPLAGGPNEQFFGPGTRLTVL.

This chain links TRBV28 with TRBJ1-1, with D tentatively TRBD1 (5 bases). The CDR3 is made up of 15 amino acids. The ends were cut back, 5 bases at V and 1 base at J, with 14 bases in the middle. Germline lookup yields CDR1 MDHEN and CDR2 SYDVKM. In nucleotides, the CDR3 is TGTGCCAGCAGTCCCCCCCAGGGAGGGAACACTGAAGCTTTCTTT. Its protein is CASSPPQGGNTEAFF.

V is TRBV29-1 and J is TRBJ1-4; weak D call: TRBD1 (5 bases). The germline gives CDR1 SQVTM, CDR2 ANQGSEA. The ends were cut back, 3 bases at V and 6 bases at J, with 23 bases in the middle. The length of the CDR3 is 17 residues. The CDR3 here is CSVDGGDGVAGDEKLFF. The CDR3 DNA reads as TGCAGCGTTGACGGGGGTGACGGGGTAGCTGGGGATGAAAAACTGTTTTTT.

The chain links TRBV21-1 to TRBJ2-3; the table assigns TRBD2, which was not confirmed against the DNA. TRBV21-1 is noted as a pseudogene. The CDR3 loop spans 11 amino acids. The CDR3 nucleotides read TGTGCCAGCAGCAAGAGGGATACGCAGTATTTT. Its protein is CASSKRDTQYF.

V is TRBV2 and J is TRBJ2-7; D unresolved. Per germline, CDR1 SNHLY and CDR2 FYNNEI. Trimming took 1 base from V and 3 from J, leaving 7 bases between them. The CDR3 has 13 amino acids. The CDR3 protein is CASSEGGYYEQYV. CDR3 DNA: TGTGCCAGCAGTGAAGGAGGATACTACGAGCAGTACGTC.

This clone turned up a few times. The V call is TRBV7-2, the J call TRBJ2-3; 8 nucleotides match TRBD2. V lost 3 bases, J lost 0 bases, and 2 bases stayed unmatched. The germline V gene encodes CDR1 SGHTA and CDR2 FQGNSA. The CDR3 is 15 amino acids. CDR3 protein: CASSFSGASTDTQYF. CDR3 nucleotides: TGTGCCAGCAGCTTTAGCGGGGCTAGCACAGATACGCAGTATTTT.